This T cell receptor beta chain originates from a study of blood T cell repertoires in COVID-19 (dated by TCRdb to 2020 to 2021). General notes on the study: The collaborator samples originated in the United States, Italy and Spain and spanned the acute and convalescent phases of COVID-19. The material from the prospective study consisted of cDNA or gDNA derived from T cells, B-cell-depleted T cells, or PBMCs. Subjects who had been exposed to COVID-19, were actively infected with it, or had recovered from it provided the deeply sampled blood TCRbeta repertoires that made up the dataset. The repertoires were released in a freely available public database intended as a resource for research on the immune response to SARS-CoV-2. Samples came from the ongoing ImmuneRACE study (first 160 participants) plus 1,254 subjects from 6 global collaborators. Sample metadata almost always included a de-identified subject ID, COVID-19 status, age in years and sex. Where available, HLA class I and class II types were obtained from metadata supplied by the sample provider rather than from assay-based typing.

CDR1 MNHEY and CDR2 SVGAGI are derived from the germline V gene. The CDR3, from cysteine to phenylalanine, totals 13 residues. Only the CDR3 DNA is retained, 39 bases long and in frame from the first base. A distance of 10 bases separates the germline ends of V and J, which lose 6 bases and 4 bases respectively. One collaborating source in Seattle enrolled patients during active infection and followed them longitudinally through the course of disease. Each collaborating institution followed its own protocols to collect whole blood in K2EDTA tubes. For TCRbeta analysis, collaborators shipped samples in one of three forms: frozen whole blood, isolated PBMCs, or DNA extracted from either of those sample types. As regards this clone: What antigen it recognizes has not been identified. Base quality data are lacking; no much larger clone is found one base away.

The immunoSEQ Assay, a bias-controlled multiplex PCR, was used to amplify TCRbeta CDR3 regions from genomic DNA. As for the authors' bioinformatics: The number of nucleated cells in each sample was estimated by amplification of reference gene primers within the assay. To quantify the absolute abundance of each unique TCRbeta CDR3 rearrangement, sequence reads were collapsed and filtered. For each sample, productive Simpson clonality was calculated as the square root of Simpson's diversity index across productive rearrangements. TCRdb took this table from immuneACCESS and kept in-frame rearrangements with V and J called. Such tables lack part of the clones; where checked against another copy, unresolved V genes explain under half of the gap, and the rest is unexplained. That table gives V, J and clone size, and the DNA gave D and trimming. For this sample there are a few hundred thousand clones; 88% appear just once. Of the sample, about 10% falls within the top ten clones.

The research as a whole found: How much clinical and demographic metadata was included differed by source and by participant, and the metadata was provided uncurated.

Sequencing was done on a sample of peripheral blood. Recombination connected TRBV6-5 to TRBJ1-5, and possibly TRBD1, on 6 matching bases. The clonotype originates from a woman aged 25 to 39 with COVID-19, enrolled during active disease. This receptor has the CDR3 CASSLTGNQPQHF. The DNA is as follows: TGTGCCAGCAGCCTGACAGGAAATCAGCCCCAGCATTTT.